The 9 T cell receptor beta chains in this list originate from one sample, sequenced in a study of T cells in Graves' hyperthyroidism and ophthalmopathy. What was amplified from RNA transcripts were TCR beta CDR3 regions. The primer set for the first-round RT-PCR of the TCR CDR3 was HTBI. From the multiplex PCR reads, TCRdb called clonotypes with MiXCR, one entry per CDR3 protein. The sample lists some 620,000 distinct CDR3 sequences, about 17% occurring once. Sequenced input: blood. The receptors shown here come from a woman aged 30 to 39 with Graves' hyperthyroidism.

This clonotype occurred many times. The chain combines TRBV6-5 with TRBJ2-7, with 7 bases lining up with TRBD1. After removal of 2 bases from V and 2 bases from J, the junction contained 9 bases not matched to a gene. The CDR3 consists of 16 residues. Germline-derived CDR1 and CDR2 are MNHEY and SVGAGI. CDR3 in amino acids: CASSYANRQGTYEQYF. DNA for the CDR3: TGTGCCAGCAGTTACGCAAATCGACAGGGAACCTACGAGCAGTACTTC.

V is TRBV30 and J is TRBJ2-7, with D perhaps given as TRBD1 or TRBD2 (6 bases each). Trimming shortened V by 5 bases and J by 1 base, and 12 bases separated the two germline ends. This CDR3 comprises 13 residues. The germline gives CDR1 GTSNPN, CDR2 SVGIG (reference sequence). Here the CDR3 reads CAWGRGGSYEQYF. The CDR3 bases are TGTGCCTGGGGAAGAGGGGGGTCCTACGAGCAGTACTTC. Combining the CDR3 with reference TRBV30 and TRBJ2-7 gives the whole variable domain SQTIHQWPATLVQPVGSPLSLECTVEGTSNPNLYWYRQAAGRGLQLLFYSVGIGQISSEVPQNLSASRPQDRQFILSSKKLLLSDSGFYLCAWGRGGSYEQYFGPGTRLTVT.

This clonotype was seen many times. The chain uses TRBV5-5 and TRBJ2-1, with 8 bases that match TRBD2. The CDR3 extends over 15 amino acids. Germline CDR1 reads SGHKS; CDR2 reads YYEKEE (reference sequence). Trimming removed 2 bases from V and 4 bases from J; junction bases left unmatched: 5. The CDR3 here is CASSLRGGLYNEQFF. CDR3 DNA sequence: TGTGCCAGCAGCTTACGGGGGGGGCTATACAATGAGCAGTTCTTC.

This clonotype appeared many times. The J gene is TRBJ2-3, the V gene TRBV18; 9 nucleotides align to TRBD2. J was trimmed by 3 bases and V by 0 bases; bases with no gene match: 1. The CDR3 spans 15 residues. Germline CDR1 and CDR2: KGHSH and LQKENI. This chain's CDR3 is CASSPPGLATDTQYF. As DNA, the CDR3 is TGTGCCAGCTCACCACCGGGACTAGCTACAGATACGCAGTATTTT. Filled out from reference TRBV18 and TRBJ2-3, the complete variable domain reads NAGVMQNPRHLVRRRGQEARLRCSPMKGHSHVYWYRQLPEEGLKFMVYLQKENIIDESGMPKERFSAEFPKEGPSILRIQQVVRGDSAAYFCASSPPGLATDTQYFGPGTRLTVL.

The chain uses TRBV7-2 and TRBJ1-1, with D possibly TRBD1 on 6 matching bases. The CDR3 length is 18 residues. Germline CDR1 and CDR2: SGHTA and FQGNSA. V lost 2 bases and J lost 5, with 24 bases in between. The CDR3: CASSLQLFVSRGDTEAFF. The CDR3 DNA follows: TGTGCCAGCAGCTTACAGTTATTCGTATCCAGGGGAGATACTGAAGCTTTCTTT. The full variable domain, in which reference TRBV7-2 and TRBJ1-1 provide the parts outside the CDR3, is GAGVSQSPSNKVTEKGKDVELRCDPISGHTALYWYRQSLGQGLEFLIYFQGNSAPDKSGLPSDRFSAERTGGSVSTLTIQRTQQEDSAVYLCASSLQLFVSRGDTEAFFGQGTRLTVV.

This clonotype was observed many times. The gene calls are TRBV2 and TRBJ2-2; D gene uncertain. The germline gives CDR1 SNHLY, CDR2 FYNNEI. The CDR3 is 13 residues long. Trimming took 3 bases from V and 6 from J, leaving 8 bases between them. The CDR3 DNA follows: TGTGCCAGCAGTGAGTTTAAGGCCGGGGAGCTGTTTTTT. Translating it yields CASSEFKAGELFF.

There are a few counts of this clonotype. V is TRBV7-3 and J is TRBJ2-7; 7 nucleotides line up with TRBD2. Germline values: CDR1 SGHTA, CDR2 FQGTGA. The V gene end was trimmed by 5 bases and the J gene end by 1 base; junction bases not matched to a gene: 11. The CDR3 is made up of 16 amino acids. The CDR3 DNA follows: TGTGCCAGCAGCCCTAAGGCGCGGGAGCAATCCTACGAGCAGTACTTC. Translated: CASSPKAREQSYEQYF.

Notes on this clonotype: A much larger clone lies one base from this, so it may be a read error. The rearrangement joins TRBV13 to TRBJ2-5; D is ambiguous. CDR1 and CDR2 (germline): PRHDT, FYEKMQ (reference sequence). This CDR3 contains 14 residues. The CDR3: CASSQDISSRTHYF. The CDR3 DNA reads TGTGCCAGCAGCCAAGATATCTCCTCCCGGACCCATTACTTC.

This clonotype appeared a few times. The gene calls are TRBV4-1 and TRBJ2-3; D might be TRBD2 (6 bases). The CDR3 has 15 amino acids. Trimming took 1 base from V and 1 from J, leaving 9 bases between them. The germline V gene has CDR1 MGHRA and CDR2 YSYEKL. This CDR3 reads CASSQARGGTDTQYF. The CDR3 coding sequence is TGCGCCAGCAGCCAAGCGCGGGGAGGCACAGATACGCAGTATTTT.